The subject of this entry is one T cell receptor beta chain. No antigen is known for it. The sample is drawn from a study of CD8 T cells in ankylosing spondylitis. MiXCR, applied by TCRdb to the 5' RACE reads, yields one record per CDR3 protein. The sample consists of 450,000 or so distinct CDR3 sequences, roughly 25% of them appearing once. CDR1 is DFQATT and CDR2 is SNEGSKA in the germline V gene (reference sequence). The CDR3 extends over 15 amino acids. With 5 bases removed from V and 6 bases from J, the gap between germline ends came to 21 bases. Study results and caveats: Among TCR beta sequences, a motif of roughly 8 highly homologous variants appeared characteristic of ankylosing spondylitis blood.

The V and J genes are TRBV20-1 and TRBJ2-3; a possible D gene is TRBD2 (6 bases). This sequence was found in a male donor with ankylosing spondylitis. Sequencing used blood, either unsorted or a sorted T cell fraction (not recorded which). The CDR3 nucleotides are TGCAGTGCTCCAAAGGTTGGGGGGATAGGGGATACGCAGTATTTT. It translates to CSAPKVGGIGDTQYF.